This TCR beta chain was captured in a study of T cells expressing NK-cell markers. Whole-study context: Seven HCMV-seropositive donors and one seronegative donor made up the eight sequenced donors. Findings and limits, study-wide: Dominant NKG2C+ clonotypes accounted for about 1.0-8% of CD8+ T cells in six donors. In a handful of donors, dominant clonotypes made up about 25-60.1% of CD3+CD56-NKG2C+ cells. HCMV specificity of the expanded NKG2C+ T cell clones stayed unclear.

In regard to this clonotype: Its specificity is not known.

Reanalyzing the 5' RACE reads, TCRdb keeps one entry per CDR3 protein, without DNA. This sample carries 500,000 to 600,000 distinct CDR3 sequences, with approximately 3.6% going to the ten biggest clones. CDR3 length: 12 residues. Germline loops: CDR1 KGHDR, CDR2 SFDVKD. The chain has TRBV24-1 and TRBJ1-2. The material sequenced was blood T cells: a sorted CD56 or NKG2C T cell subset, CD4+ or CD8+ T cells, or bulk PBMC T cells (not recorded which). This sequence originates from a man between 18 and 35 years old in good health. The CDR3: CATSRVNYGYTF.